These 4 T cell receptor beta chains came from one sample sequenced in a study of human thymus T cells. The thymus was resected at corrective cardiac surgery. Sequencing used immunoSEQ multiplex PCR; TCRdb keeps in-frame clones, though not all of them. The sample shows tens of thousands of clones, 90% to 95% of them seen only once. The sample comprised thymus tissue. These receptors were obtained from a girl under three years old with a congenital heart defect but otherwise immunologically healthy.

This clone showed up just once. The rearrangement joins TRBV9 to TRBJ1-1; unclear D gene. Trimming left V 0 bases short and J 0 bases short, with 12 bases between. From germline, CDR1 is SGDLS and CDR2 YYNGEE. The length of the CDR3 is 16 residues. CDR3 amino acids: CASSVALGFMNTEAFF. The CDR3 nucleotides read TGTGCCAGCAGCGTAGCTCTTGGGTTCATGAACACTGAAGCTTTCTTT.

The V call is TRBV28, the J call TRBJ1-5; 10 bases are shared with TRBD1. CDR3 length: 15 amino acids. Germline CDR1 MDHEN, CDR2 SYDVKM. V gave up 5 bases and J gave up 4 bases; unmatched junction bases: 5. The CDR3 is CASSPRGQGNQPQHF. For the CDR3, the DNA is TGTGCCAGCAGTCCCCGGGGACAGGGGAATCAGCCCCAGCATTTT.

This clone was recorded only once. The chain joins TRBV11-1 to TRBJ2-3; TRBD2 matches at 7 bases. With V trimmed by 5 bases and J by 2 bases, 13 bases remained unmatched. The CDR3 totals 17 residues. Per the germline V gene, CDR1 is SGHAT and CDR2 is FQDESV (reference sequence). The CDR3 is CASSQNLAEPLTDTQYF. In nucleotides, the CDR3 is TGTGCCAGCAGCCAGAACCTAGCGGAACCCCTCACAGATACGCAGTATTTT.

V is TRBV7-2 and J is TRBJ1-2, with unresolved D. V gave up 0 bases and J gave up 8 bases, with 19 bases separating them. CDR3 length: 16 residues. CDR1 SGHTA and CDR2 FQGNSA come from the germline V gene. CDR3 bases: TGTGCCAGCAGCTTAGCCCCTTCGACCGTAAGCCGGGGCTACACCTTC. Translation: CASSLAPSTVSRGYTF.